The TCR beta chain described here comes from a study of CD8 T cells in Susac syndrome. With random hexamers, roughly 0.45 to 1 ug RNA was reverse transcribed. TCRdb processed the immunoSEQ multiplex PCR reads anew with MiXCR; each CDR3 protein has one entry. The sample lists around 100,000 distinct CDR3 sequences; 95% were seen once. CDR3 size: 14 residues. The V gene lost 10 bases and the J gene lost 0 bases, with 9 bases spanning the gap. Per the germline V gene, CDR1 is KGHDR and CDR2 is SFDVKD. This chain joins TRBV24-1 and TRBJ2-6; the D is unclear. The TCR originated in a human donor with Susac syndrome. The sequencing sample was made of CD8+ T cells from PBMCs. This CDR3 reads CATSGRSGANVLTF. The CDR3 region has the DNA TGTGCCACTTCAGGTCGCTCTGGGGCCAACGTCCTGACTTTC.